Listed below are T cell receptor beta chains from one sample, sequenced in a study of blood T cell repertoires in COVID-19. The protocol was immunoSEQ multiplex PCR, while the TCRdb copy is restricted to in-frame clones and leaves out a portion. The sample consists of about 330,000 clones, around 89% of them appearing once. Material for sequencing was peripheral blood. Receptors were obtained from a woman in her forties or fifties with active or convalescent COVID-19. CDR3s include the opening cysteine and the closing phenylalanine or tryptophan. A D gene is named only where the DNA matches it firmly. Size values are once, few and many counts, or a class for expanded clones, and some rows have none.

TRBJ1-2 TRBD1 . TRBV30 TGTGCCTGGAGTGGGGTAGCAGGGACAGGGGGCAACTATGGCTACACCTTC CAWSGVAGTGGNYGYTF
TRBJ2-1 TRBD2 . TRBV4-2 TGTGCCAGCAGCCCGACTAGCGGGAGACCCAATGAGCAGTTCTTC CASSPTSGRPNEQFF
TRBJ1-6 . . TRBV7-2 TGTGCCAGCAGCTTAGTCGGGAATTCACCCCTCCACTTT CASSLVGNSPLHF
TRBJ2-2 TRBD2 . TRBV10-3 TGTGCCATCAGTGATGTGAGTAGCGGGCGAAAGTCCGGGGAGCTGTTTTTT CAISDVSSGRKSGELFF
TRBJ2-7 TRBD1 . TRBV5-1 TGCGCCAGCAGAATTGACAGGGGAAGGGGGGACGAGCAGTACTTC CASRIDRGRGDEQYF
TRBJ2-5 . . TRBV4-2 TGTGCCAGCAGTCAGGGTAGCCAAGAGACCCAGTACTTC CASSQGSQETQYF
TRBJ2-1 TRBD2 . TRBV11-2 TGTGCCAGCAGCTTAGTCCCTAGCGGGAACTGGAATGAGCAGTTCTTC CASSLVPSGNWNEQFF
TRBJ1-1 TRBD1 . TRBV28 TGTGCCAGCAGTCGCCGACAGGGGACTGAAGCTTTCTTT CASSRRQGTEAFF
TRBJ2-2 TRBD1 . TRBV5-1 TGCGCCAGCAGCTTGGGGGACAGGGAAACCGGGGAGCTGTTTTTT CASSLGDRETGELFF
TRBJ2-2 TRBD2 few TRBV11-3 TGTGCCAGCACTAGCGGGAGGGTAGGCGGGGAGCTGTTTTTT CASTSGRVGGELFF
TRBJ1-4 TRBD1 . TRBV5-1 TGCGCCAGCAGCTTGGGGGTCAGGGGGTTTAATGAAAAACTGTTTTTT CASSLGVRGFNEKLFF
TRBJ1-1 . . TRBV7-9 TGTGCCAGCAGCTCACCAGGAAAAACTGAAGCTTTCTTT CASSSPGKTEAFF
TRBJ1-5 TRBD1 . TRBV30 TGTGCCTGGAGTGCCACAGGGGGCAGGAGCAATCAGCCCCAGCATTTT CAWSATGGRSNQPQHF
TRBJ1-6 TRBD1 . TRBV6-6 TGTGCCAGCAGTCGGGACAGGGGGCCATCACCCCTCCACTTT CASSRDRGPSPLHF
TRBJ2-3 . once TRBV10-3 TGTGCCATCAGGGAGACTCTAGGTTCGAGCACAGATACGCAGTATTTT CAIRETLGSSTDTQYF
TRBJ2-7 . . TRBV19 TGTGCCAGTAGTGCTGTATCTAGCAGCGACTACGAGCAGTACTTC CASSAVSSSDYEQYF
TRBJ2-7 . . TRBV20-1 TGCAGTGCTAGAGCCGGGGGCGAGCAGTACTTC CSARAGGEQYF
TRBJ1-1 . . TRBV28 TGTGCCAGCACCTTCTACGACAGCCGTGAAGCTTTCTTT CASTFYDSREAFF
TRBJ2-3 TRBD2 . TRBV28 TGTGCCAGCAGTGAGTACCCCCGACTAGCGGGAGAGGTAGATACGCAGTATTTT CASSEYPRLAGEVDTQYF
TRBJ1-1 TRBD1 few TRBV5-1 TGCGCCAGCAGCTCTCTATCGACAGGGGGCACTGAAGCTTTCTTT CASSSLSTGGTEAFF
TRBJ1-1 . few TRBV11-2 TGTGCCAGCAGCTTAGCCCCTTGGGGGGGGCGGTCTGAAGCTTTCTTT CASSLAPWGGRSEAFF
TRBJ2-2 TRBD2 . TRBV30 TGTGCCTGGAGTTCCTCACGTTTTGGCGGGGGGAACACCGGGGAGCTGTTTTTT CAWSSSRFGGGNTGELFF
TRBJ1-6 TRBD1 few TRBV4-1 TGCGCCAGCAGCCAAGATTACAGGGACAGGGGCTCACCCCTCCACTTT CASSQDYRDRGSPLHF
TRBJ1-1 . few TRBV9 TGTGCCAGCAGCGTAGACAGCATGAACACTGAAGCTTTCTTT CASSVDSMNTEAFF
TRBJ2-2 . once TRBV30 TGTGCCTGGAGTGCCTACGGCACCGGGGAGCTGTTTTTT CAWSAYGTGELFF
TRBJ2-3 . . TRBV3-1/TRBV3-2 TGTGCCAGCACCCCCAGGGGCACAGATACGCAGTATTTT CASTPRGTDTQYF
TRBJ2-5 TRBD2 . TRBV2 TGTGCCAGCAGGGGAGCGGGGGGGCCCCGAGAGACCCAGTACTTC CASRGAGGPRETQYF
TRBJ2-3 . . TRBV3-1/TRBV3-2 TGTGCCAGCAGCCAAGGTGGCCGGGGGTGGGGGACAGATACGCAGTATTTT CASSQGGRGWGTDTQYF
TRBJ2-1 . once TRBV3-1/TRBV3-2 TGTGCCAGCAGGAACAAGGGGGGGGGCTCCTACAATGAGCAGTTCTTC CASRNKGGGSYNEQFF
TRBJ1-1 . . TRBV6-5 TGTGCCAGCAGCCGCCCCGGGACATTGAACACTGAAGCTTTCTTT CASSRPGTLNTEAFF
TRBJ2-1 TRBD2 . TRBV5-1 TGCGCCAGCAGCTGGGGTGTGACTAGCGGGGGTATTGAGCAGTTCTTC CASSWGVTSGGIEQFF
TRBJ1-4 TRBD1 few TRBV4-1 TGCGCCAGCAGCCAAGACTCATGGCAGGGGGCATTTGAAAAACTGTTTTTT CASSQDSWQGAFEKLFF
TRBJ1-1 TRBD1 . TRBV28 TGTGCCAGCAGTTTTAGTCGGGGACGCTGGGACAGGGTCATGAACACTGAAGCTTTCTTT CASSFSRGRWDRVMNTEAFF
TRBJ2-3 TRBD2 . TRBV4-3 TGCGCCAGCAGCCAGGAGATTCTAGCGGGACGCACAGATACGCAGTATTTT CASSQEILAGRTDTQYF
TRBJ2-3 TRBD2 few TRBV28 TGTGCCAGCAGTTCGTGGACTAGCGGGGGATACACAGATACGCAGTATTTT CASSSWTSGGYTDTQYF
TRBJ2-1 TRBD2 . TRBV28 TGTGCCAGCAGTGGGACTAGCGAGATATTCTTC CASSGTSEIFF
TRBJ1-2 . . TRBV5-1 TGCGCCAGCCATCAGGGGAACTATGGCTACACCTTC CASHQGNYGYTF
TRBJ1-1 . . TRBV4-1 TGCGCCAGCAGCCAAGAAGGAACGCGGGAAGCTTTCTTT CASSQEGTREAFF
TRBJ1-1 . . TRBV5-1 TGCGCCAGCAGCACACAGAACACTGAAGCTTTCTTT CASSTQNTEAFF
TRBJ1-4 . . TRBV2 TGTGCCAGCAGTGAATCTGGGCAGGGAAAGGAAAAACTGTTTTTT CASSESGQGKEKLFF
TRBJ1-4 TRBD1 . TRBV4-2 TGTGCCAGCAGCCGGGGCGGGACAGATTTTAATGAAAAACTGTTTTTT CASSRGGTDFNEKLFF